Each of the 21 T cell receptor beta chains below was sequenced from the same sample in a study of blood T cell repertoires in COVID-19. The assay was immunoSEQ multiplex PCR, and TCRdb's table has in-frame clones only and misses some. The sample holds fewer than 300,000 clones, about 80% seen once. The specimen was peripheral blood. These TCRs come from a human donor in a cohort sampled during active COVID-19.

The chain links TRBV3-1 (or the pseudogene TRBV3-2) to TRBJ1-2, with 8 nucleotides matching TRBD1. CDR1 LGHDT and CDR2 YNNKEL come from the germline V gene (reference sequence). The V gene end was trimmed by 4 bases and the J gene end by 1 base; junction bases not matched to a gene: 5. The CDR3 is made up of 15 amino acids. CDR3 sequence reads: CASSRQGALNYGYTF. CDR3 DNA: TGTGCCAGCAGCCGCCAGGGGGCCCTTAACTATGGCTACACCTTC.

The CDR3 DNA is TGCGCCAGCAGTGAGGGGAGCGGGGGGAACACAGATACGCAGTATTTT. This codes for CASSEGSGGNTDTQYF. The chain is built from TRBV10-2 and TRBJ2-3; TRBD2 matches 9 bases. The CDR3 runs 16 residues. Germline assignment: CDR1 WSHSY and CDR2 SAAADI. V was clipped by 2 bases and J by 2 bases; unmatched bases: 5.

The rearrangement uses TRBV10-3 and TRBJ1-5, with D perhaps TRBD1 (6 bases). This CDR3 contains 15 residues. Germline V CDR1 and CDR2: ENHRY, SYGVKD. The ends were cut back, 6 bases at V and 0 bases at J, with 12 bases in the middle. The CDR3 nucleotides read TGTGCCATCAGCCGGGCAGGGGATAGCAATCAGCCCCAGCATTTT. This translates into CAISRAGDSNQPQHF.

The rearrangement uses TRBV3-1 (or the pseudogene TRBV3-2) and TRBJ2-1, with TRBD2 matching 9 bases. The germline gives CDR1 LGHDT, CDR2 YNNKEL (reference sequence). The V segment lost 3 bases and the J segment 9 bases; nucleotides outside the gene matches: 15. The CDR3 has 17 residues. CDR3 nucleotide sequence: TGTGCCAGCAGCCAGGTGCGGAGCGGGGGGCCGGGGGGTGAGCAGTTCTTC. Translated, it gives CASSQVRSGGPGGEQFF.

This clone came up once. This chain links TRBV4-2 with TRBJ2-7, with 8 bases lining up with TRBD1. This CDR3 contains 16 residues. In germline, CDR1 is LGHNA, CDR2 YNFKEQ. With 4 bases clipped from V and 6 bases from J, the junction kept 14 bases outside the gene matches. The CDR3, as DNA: TGTGCCAGCAGCCCGATGGGGCAGGGGGCGGTCGGCGAGCAGTACTTC. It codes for CASSPMGQGAVGEQYF.

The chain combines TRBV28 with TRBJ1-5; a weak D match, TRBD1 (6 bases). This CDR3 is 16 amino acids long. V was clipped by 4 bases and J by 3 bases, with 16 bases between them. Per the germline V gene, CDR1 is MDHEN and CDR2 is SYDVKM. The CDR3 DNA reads TGTGCCAGCAGTTGGGCTACAGGGAGTTACAATCAGCCCCAGCATTTT. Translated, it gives CASSWATGSYNQPQHF.

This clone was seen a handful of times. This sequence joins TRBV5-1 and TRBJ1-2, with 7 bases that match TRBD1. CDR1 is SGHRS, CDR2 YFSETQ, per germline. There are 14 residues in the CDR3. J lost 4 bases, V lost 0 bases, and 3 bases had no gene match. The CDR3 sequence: CASSLGQGFYGYTF. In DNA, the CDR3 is TGCGCCAGCAGCTTGGGACAGGGATTCTATGGCTACACCTTC.

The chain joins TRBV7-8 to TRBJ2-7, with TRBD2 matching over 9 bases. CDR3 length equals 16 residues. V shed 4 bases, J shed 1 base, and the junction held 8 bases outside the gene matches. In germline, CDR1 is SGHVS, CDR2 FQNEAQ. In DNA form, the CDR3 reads TGTGCCAGCAGCTCTAGCGGGGCCCAACCATCCTACGAGCAGTACTTC. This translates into CASSSSGAQPSYEQYF.

For the CDR3, the DNA is TGTGCCAGTACGGGGGGAGCTGGGGTGATCACCGGGGAGCTGTTTTTT. Protein: CASTGGAGVITGELFF. This chain connects TRBV19 to TRBJ2-2, with TRBD2 identical over 7 bases. The CDR3 has 16 amino acids. Germline trimming cut 7 bases from V and 4 bases from J; bases unmatched to any gene: 12. Germline CDR1 is LNHDA and CDR2 is SQIVND (reference sequence).

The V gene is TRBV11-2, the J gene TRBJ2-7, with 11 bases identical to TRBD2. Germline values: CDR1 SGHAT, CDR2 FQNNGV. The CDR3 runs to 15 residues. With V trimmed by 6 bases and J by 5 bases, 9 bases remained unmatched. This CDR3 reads CASSHTGLAGHEQYF. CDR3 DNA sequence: TGTGCCAGCAGTCATACAGGACTAGCGGGTCACGAGCAGTACTTC.

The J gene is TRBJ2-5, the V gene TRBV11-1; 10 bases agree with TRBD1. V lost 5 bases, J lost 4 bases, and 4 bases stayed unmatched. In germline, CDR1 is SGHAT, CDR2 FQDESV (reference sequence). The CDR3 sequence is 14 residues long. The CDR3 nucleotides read TGTGCCAGCAGCCGGGGACAGGGGAGAGAGACCCAGTACTTC. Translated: CASSRGQGRETQYF.

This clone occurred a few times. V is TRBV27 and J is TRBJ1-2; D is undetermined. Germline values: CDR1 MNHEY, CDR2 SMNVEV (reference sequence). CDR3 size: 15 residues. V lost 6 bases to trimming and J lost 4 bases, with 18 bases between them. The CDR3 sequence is CASSPSLTVFYGYTF. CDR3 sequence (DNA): TGTGCCAGCAGCCCGAGCCTGACTGTGTTCTATGGCTACACCTTC.

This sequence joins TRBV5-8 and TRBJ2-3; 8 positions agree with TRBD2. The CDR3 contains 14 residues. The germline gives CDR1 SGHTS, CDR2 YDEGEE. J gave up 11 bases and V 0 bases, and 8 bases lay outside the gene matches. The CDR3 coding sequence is TGTGCCAGCAGCTTGGGACTAGCGTATGAAGTGCAGTATTTT. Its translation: CASSLGLAYEVQYF.

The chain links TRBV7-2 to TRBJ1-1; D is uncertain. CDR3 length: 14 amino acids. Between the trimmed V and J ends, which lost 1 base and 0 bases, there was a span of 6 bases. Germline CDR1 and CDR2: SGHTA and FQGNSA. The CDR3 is CASSLGAMNTEAFF. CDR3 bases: TGTGCCAGCAGCTTAGGCGCCATGAACACTGAAGCTTTCTTT.

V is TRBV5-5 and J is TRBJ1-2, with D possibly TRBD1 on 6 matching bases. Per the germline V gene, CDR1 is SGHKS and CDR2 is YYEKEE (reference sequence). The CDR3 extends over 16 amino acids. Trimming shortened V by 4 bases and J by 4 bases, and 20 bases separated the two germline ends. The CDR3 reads CASSRRAGEDLYGYTF. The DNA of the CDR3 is TGTGCCAGCAGCCGACGGGCAGGGGAAGACCTCTATGGCTACACCTTC.

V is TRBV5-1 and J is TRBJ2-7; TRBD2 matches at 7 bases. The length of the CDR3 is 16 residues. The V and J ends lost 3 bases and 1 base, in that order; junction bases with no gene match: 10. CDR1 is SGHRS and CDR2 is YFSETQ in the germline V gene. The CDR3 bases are TGCGCCAGCAGCTCCCGCGGGGGTGGCTCGTCCTACGAGCAGTACTTC. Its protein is CASSSRGGGSSYEQYF.

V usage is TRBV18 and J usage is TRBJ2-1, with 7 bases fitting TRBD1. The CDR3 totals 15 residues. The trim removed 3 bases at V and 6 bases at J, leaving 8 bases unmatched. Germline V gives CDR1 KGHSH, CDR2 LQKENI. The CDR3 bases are TGTGCCAGCTCACCTTCGACAGGGTTGGTCAATGAGCAGTTCTTC. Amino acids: CASSPSTGLVNEQFF.

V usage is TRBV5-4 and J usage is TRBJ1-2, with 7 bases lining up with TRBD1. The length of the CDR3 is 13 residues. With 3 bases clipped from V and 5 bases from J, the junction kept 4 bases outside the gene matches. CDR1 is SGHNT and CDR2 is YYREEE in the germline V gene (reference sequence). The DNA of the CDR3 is TGTGCCAGCAGCTCAGGGGGGAGATATGGCTACACCTTC. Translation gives CASSSGGRYGYTF.

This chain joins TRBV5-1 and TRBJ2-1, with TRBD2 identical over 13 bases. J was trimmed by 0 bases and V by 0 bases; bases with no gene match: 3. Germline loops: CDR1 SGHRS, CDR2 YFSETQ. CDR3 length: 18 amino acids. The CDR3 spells CASSLAGLAGDSYNEQFF. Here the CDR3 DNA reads TGCGCCAGCAGCTTGGCCGGACTAGCGGGAGACTCCTACAATGAGCAGTTCTTC.

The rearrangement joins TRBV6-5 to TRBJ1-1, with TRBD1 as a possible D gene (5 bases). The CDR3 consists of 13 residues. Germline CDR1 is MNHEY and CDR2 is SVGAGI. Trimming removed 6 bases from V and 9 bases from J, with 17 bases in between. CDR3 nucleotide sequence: TGTGCCAGCAGGGATCGGGGGGAAGTGCAAGCTTTCTTT. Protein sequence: CASRDRGEVQAFF.

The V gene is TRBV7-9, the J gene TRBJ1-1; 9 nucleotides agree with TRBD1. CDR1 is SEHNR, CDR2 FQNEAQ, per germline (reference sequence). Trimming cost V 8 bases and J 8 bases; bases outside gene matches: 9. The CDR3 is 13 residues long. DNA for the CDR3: TGTGCCAGCGGACCGCCCGGGACAGGGGAAGCTTTCTTT. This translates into CASGPPGTGEAFF.